This TCR beta chain stems from a study of blood T cells in healthy people across ages. Primed by a sample-barcoded 5' primer and a J-beta primer mix, a second PCR proceeded for 7 to 11 cycles. MiXCR, applied by TCRdb to the 5' RACE reads, yields one record per CDR3 protein. This sample has about 600,000 distinct CDR3 sequences; 45% to 55% occur once, and the top ten carry around 23%. CDR1 LNHDA and CDR2 SQIVND come from the germline V gene (reference sequence). After removal of 4 bases from V and 7 bases from J, the junction contained 12 bases not matched to a gene. The CDR3 consists of 16 residues. This chain joins TRBV19 and TRBJ1-5; 8 nucleotides line up with TRBD1. This sequence originates from an elderly man in good health. Source material: blood. The CDR3 reads CASSTEDRARGQPQHF. CDR3 DNA sequence: TGTGCCAGTAGTACCGAGGACAGGGCTAGGGGCCAGCCCCAGCATTTT.